This TCR beta chain was profiled in a study of T cell clusters in autoimmune cytopenias. Some 38,000 genome equivalents of blood DNA were amplified for TRB. This CDR3 is 13 amino acids long. CDR1 is PRHDT, CDR2 FYEKMQ, per germline (reference sequence). Multiplex touch-down PCR amplified TRB using TRB-A and TRB-B pools in one tube. Reprocessing the multiplex PCR reads, TCRdb reports a single entry for every CDR3 protein and omits DNA. This listing includes a few thousand distinct CDR3 sequences. Another study also made use of these data, one on T cell repertoires in aging, cancer and after chemotherapy.

The V call is TRBV13, the J call TRBJ2-5. This receptor was taken from a human donor in good health. The source material was peripheral blood. This chain's CDR3 is CASSLRRQETQYF.